This TCR beta chain was captured by sequencing in a study of blood T cell repertoires in COVID-19. Turning to the study itself: Spain, Italy and the United States supplied samples that represented acute and convalescent COVID-19. PBMCs, B-cell-depleted T cells, or T cells were the source of the cDNA or gDNA that made up the material.

The CDR3 consists of 14 residues. Germline V gene lookup returns CDR1 SGHTA and CDR2 FQGNSA. V lost 0 bases to trimming and J lost 5 bases, with 9 bases between them. Per the original methods: Amplification with reference gene primers provided the estimates of nucleated cell counts. The method was immunoSEQ multiplex PCR; TCRdb's version includes in-frame clones alone and lacks a portion of them. The DNA gave D and trimming, while V, J and clone size come from that table. The sample lists about 62,000 clones, roughly 80% occurring once. Specimen: peripheral blood. This clonotype originated in a man aged 55 to 70 with acute or convalescent COVID-19. J is TRBJ2-3 and V is TRBV7-2, with TRBD2 as a possible D gene (6 bases). This chain's CDR3 is CASSLARREDTQYF. The DNA for the CDR3 is TGTGCCAGCAGCTTAGCGCGGCGGGAAGATACGCAGTATTTT.